A selection of T cell receptor beta chains follows, all from one sample in a study of blood T cell repertoires in COVID-19. Sequencing was performed with immunoSEQ multiplex PCR; in TCRdb, only in-frame clones are kept and a portion is missing. Found here are approximately 270,000 clones, roughly 85% of them singletons; the top ten hold roughly 3%. Sequencing used peripheral blood. The receptor source for this set is a man in his late teens or twenties with active or convalescent COVID-19. CDR3s include the opening cysteine and the closing phenylalanine or tryptophan.

V	J	CDR3
TRBV4-1	TRBJ1-1	CASSQPTGRATEAFF
TRBV7-2	TRBJ2-5	CASSLASGLVGETQYF
TRBV13	TRBJ2-7	CASSLRDRSAYEQYF
TRBV11-2	TRBJ2-1	CASSFSSGRAIREQFF
TRBV7-3	TRBJ2-1	CASSLNRASGSYNEQFF
TRBV10-3	TRBJ1-6	CAIWTGYNSPLHF
TRBV27	TRBJ2-7	CASSPGHSHEQYF
TRBV6-5	TRBJ2-4	CASKDRGYIQYF
TRBV7-2	TRBJ1-2	CASSLAGPNYGYTF
TRBV7-2	TRBJ2-1	CASSLTSGRTSEQFF
TRBV19	TRBJ1-1	CASSIWGNEAEAFF
TRBV29-1	TRBJ1-1	CSVVGGSNTEAFF
TRBV24-1	TRBJ1-3	CATSGGPGRDTIYF
TRBV7-8	TRBJ2-4	CASSLTIGTDNHIQYF
TRBV2	TRBJ2-2	CASLGDTKNTGELFF
TRBV3-1/TRBV3-2	TRBJ2-1	CASSQEWSAYNEQFF
TRBV6-2/TRBV6-3	TRBJ2-3	CASSYGAGALGDTQYF
TRBV5-6	TRBJ1-5	CASTRGSNQPQHF
TRBV7-2	TRBJ2-2	CASSSGQITGELFF
TRBV7-6	TRBJ1-4	CASSAQGLTNEKLFF
TRBV9	TRBJ2-2	CASSPLGSQIAGELFF
TRBV6-2/TRBV6-3	TRBJ1-2	CASSYPPQGISYGYTF
TRBV5-6	TRBJ1-1	CASSLGTGVGEAFF
TRBV7-9	TRBJ1-4	CASSKTVATNEKLFF
TRBV9	TRBJ1-3	CASSPHRAGGNTIYF
TRBV29-1	TRBJ1-3	CSVEDDGSAGNTIYF
TRBV28	TRBJ1-2	CASSFKGYTF
TRBV11-2	TRBJ2-3	CASSFPGGPDTQYF
TRBV25-1	TRBJ1-6	CASSGGWGEGNSPLHF
TRBV5-6	TRBJ1-1	CASSLDMDRFLNTEAFF
TRBV27	TRBJ2-7	CASSPSGSYEQYF
TRBV5-6	TRBJ2-5	CASSLSSGGEETQYF
TRBV6-2/TRBV6-3	TRBJ2-7	CASSPTDRGSYEQYF
TRBV15	TRBJ1-5	CATSPVSNQPQHF
TRBV2	TRBJ2-5	CASSEALGGAETQYF
TRBV14	TRBJ1-1	CASSLRRGVNTEAFF
TRBV19	TRBJ1-1	CASSMGRGAMNTEAFF
TRBV5-6	TRBJ1-1	CASSGQGQGFGMNTEAFF
TRBV2	TRBJ1-3	CASSHTGEAGNTIYF
TRBV3-1/TRBV3-2	TRBJ1-6	CASSQGQINSPLHF
TRBV2	TRBJ1-5	CASRPQTAYSNQPQHF